The T cell receptor (beta chain) described here comes from a study of cytomegalovirus exposure and HLA in healthy donors. Study-wide points: In a later analysis, across HLA loci, associated TCR counts were highest for DRB1, lowest for HLA-C.

About this clone itself: Its antigen is unidentified.

With 60 Vbeta and 13 Jbeta primers, the PCR was carried out. Clones were read by immunoSEQ multiplex PCR, and TCRdb kept only the in-frame ones, dropping some. Found here are 200,000 or so clones, 82% of them singletons; the top ten hold roughly 0.098%. Trimming shortened V by 0 bases and J by 8 bases, and 7 bases separated the two germline ends. The CDR3 totals 12 residues. Germline V CDR1 and CDR2: KGHSH, LQKENI. Donors consisted of healthy bone marrow donors. Donors sampled were nominally healthy, though unrecorded immune exposures were likely. This chain links TRBV18 with TRBJ1-1; D remains unclear. This clonotype originated in a boy under 10 years old in good health and CMV-seronegative. The specimen was PBMCs. This chain's CDR3 is CASSPPAGEAFF. The CDR3 DNA is TGTGCCAGCTCACCACCGGCAGGAGAAGCTTTCTTT.